One sample yielded the 17 T cell receptor beta chains listed below, sequenced in a study of OX40 agonist ivuxolimab in advanced cancers. Using immunoSEQ multiplex PCR, the repertoire was profiled, and TCRdb retains in-frame clones only, with some absent. The sample holds tens of thousands of clones, around 93% seen once. The input for sequencing was CD4+ or CD8+ T cells sorted from blood, taken in a trial of the OX40 agonist ivuxolimab. Every receptor here comes from an adult with an advanced solid tumor such as melanoma, head and neck, liver or kidney cancer.

V usage is TRBV11-2 and J usage is TRBJ1-1; 8 bases line up with TRBD1. CDR1 and CDR2 from the germline V gene are SGHAT and FQNNGV. J lost 1 base, V lost 3 bases, and 7 bases had no gene match. The CDR3 consists of 16 residues. The CDR3 DNA follows: TGTGCCAGCAGCTTGGGGAACGGACAGGGGAACACTGAAGCTTTCTTT. Residues: CASSLGNGQGNTEAFF.

The genes are TRBV5-4 and TRBJ2-7; D is perhaps TRBD2 (6 bases). The CDR3 runs to 12 residues. Deletions cut 9 bases from V and 3 bases from J, with 13 bases between. Germline V CDR1 and CDR2: SGHNT, YYREEE (reference sequence). The CDR3: CATEGGRYEQYF. In DNA form, the CDR3 reads TGTGCCACGGAGGGCGGGCGCTACGAGCAGTACTTC.

This clone has a single count. The rearrangement uses TRBV10-2 and TRBJ1-2; the D gene is possibly TRBD1 (6 bases). Looked up from germline, CDR1 is WSHSY and CDR2 is SAAADI. The V end was cut by 8 bases, the J end by 2 bases, with 9 bases between. The CDR3 extends over 12 amino acids. The CDR3 is CASSTGNYGYTF. The CDR3 DNA sequence: TGCGCCAGCTCAACAGGGAACTATGGCTACACCTTC.

The table lists this clone with a few counts. The chain couples TRBV6-5 to TRBJ2-7, with 13 positions matching TRBD2. V shed 6 bases, J shed 6 bases, and the junction held 5 bases outside the gene matches. The CDR3 extends over 14 amino acids. Germline CDR1 and CDR2: MNHEY and SVGAGI. The CDR3 spells CASSLTSGRTEQYF. The DNA for the CDR3 is TGTGCCAGCAGCCTGACTAGCGGGAGGACCGAGCAGTACTTC.

The rearrangement joins TRBV19 to TRBJ2-1, with 7 nucleotides matching TRBD2. V shed 6 bases and J 1 base; nucleotides not matched to a gene: 3. Germline values: CDR1 LNHDA, CDR2 SQIVND (reference sequence). The CDR3 contains 14 residues. CDR3 region: CASSPSGSYNEQFF. The CDR3 nucleotides are TGTGCCAGTAGCCCTAGCGGATCCTACAATGAGCAGTTCTTC.

The rearrangement uses TRBV11-2 and TRBJ2-4; either TRBD1 or TRBD2 may fit D (5 bases each). Germline CDR1 SGHAT, CDR2 FQNNGV. This CDR3 is built from 16 residues. Trimming cost V 2 bases and J 7 bases, with 18 bases left between them. In nucleotides, the CDR3 is TGTGCCAGCAGCTTACTGGGACCAAGGACCGGGAACATTCAGTACTTC. It is translated as CASSLLGPRTGNIQYF.

A few counts support this clone. V is TRBV11-3 and J is TRBJ2-3, with 10 bases fitting TRBD1. The germline CDR1 and CDR2 sequences are SGHNT and YENEEA. J was trimmed by 2 bases and V by 1 base; bases with no gene match: 9. CDR3 length: 18 residues. CDR3 region: CASSLVSRGTGDTDTQYF. CDR3 DNA sequence: TGTGCCAGCAGCTTAGTATCTCGTGGGACAGGGGACACAGATACGCAGTATTTT.

The chain links TRBV4-1 to TRBJ2-3; D is unclear. Trimming pared 5 bases from V and 2 bases from J, leaving 8 bases between. The CDR3 length is 13 residues. CDR1 and CDR2 (germline): MGHRA, YSYEKL. The CDR3 here is CASSSPSTDTQYF. Written as DNA, the CDR3 is TGCGCCAGCAGCTCCCCCTCCACAGATACGCAGTATTTT.

This chain links TRBV5-6 with TRBJ2-5; unclear D gene. Germline V gene sequence: CDR1 SGHDT, CDR2 YYEEEE. V lost 1 base and J lost 5, with 6 bases in between. This CDR3 spans 12 amino acids. The CDR3 region is CASSLSWETQYF. The CDR3 DNA reads TGTGCCAGCAGCTTGAGTTGGGAGACCCAGTACTTC.

This clone was seen once. The rearrangement links TRBV10-3 to TRBJ2-1; D gene uncertain. This CDR3 is built from 16 residues. From germline, CDR1 is ENHRY and CDR2 SYGVKD. V lost 8 bases and J lost 0, with 17 bases in between. The chain's CDR3 is CAISHGWQSSYNEQFF. CDR3 sequence (DNA): TGTGCCATCTCACACGGTTGGCAGAGCTCCTACAATGAGCAGTTCTTC.

This chain uses TRBV4-3 with TRBJ2-1; 8 bases fit TRBD1. The CDR3 runs to 14 residues. V lost 4 bases, J lost 4 bases, and 3 bases stayed unmatched. CDR1 is LGHNA, CDR2 YSLEER, per germline. CDR3 DNA: TGCGCCAGCAGCCGGTGGACAGGGTACAATGAGCAGTTCTTC. Its protein product is CASSRWTGYNEQFF.

With respect to this clone: Other DNA sequences in the same sample also yield this CDR3. The V gene is TRBV7-9, the J gene TRBJ2-1; D remains unclear. The CDR3 spans 11 residues. Germline V CDR1 and CDR2: SEHNR, FQNEAQ (reference sequence). V was clipped by 1 base and J by 7 bases, with 2 bases between them. The CDR3 bases are TGTGCCAGCAGCTTAGGGAATGAGCAGTTCTTC. Protein sequence: CASSLGNEQFF.

This clone was detected only once. This chain connects TRBV5-6 to TRBJ2-7, with 9 bases fitting TRBD1. Germline CDR1 and CDR2: SGHDT and YYEEEE. V dropped 3 bases and J dropped 3; count of bases not matched to a gene: 4. The CDR3 contains 14 residues. The CDR3 region is CASSWGTGNYEQYF. Written as DNA, the CDR3 is TGTGCCAGCAGCTGGGGGACAGGGAACTACGAGCAGTACTTC.

V usage is TRBV4-1 and J usage is TRBJ2-3; 8 nucleotides agree with TRBD2. V lost 1 base and J lost 5; bases outside the gene matches: 14. The CDR3 is made up of 18 amino acids. Germline V gene sequence: CDR1 MGHRA, CDR2 YSYEKL. The CDR3 DNA follows: TGCGCCAGCAGCCAAGTTCCCTACGGGGGGGGACTCCAAGATACGCAGTATTTT. Protein: CASSQVPYGGGLQDTQYF.

This sequence joins TRBV5-6 and TRBJ1-2; D is possibly TRBD1 (5 bases). Trimming took 1 base from V and 3 from J, leaving 16 bases between them. From germline, CDR1 is SGHDT and CDR2 YYEEEE. The CDR3 is made up of 16 amino acids. The CDR3: CASSLMNRGGHYGYTF. In nucleotides, the CDR3 is TGTGCCAGCAGCTTGATGAATCGGGGGGGACACTATGGCTACACCTTC.

This chain joins TRBV29-1 and TRBJ2-7, with D hard to call. The germline V gene has CDR1 SQVTM and CDR2 ANQGSEA. The V gene lost 4 bases and the J gene lost 3 bases, with 10 bases spanning the gap. CDR3 length: 12 amino acids. The CDR3 DNA follows: TGCAGCGTTGTTAAGGCCAACTACGAGCAGTACTTC. Residues: CSVVKANYEQYF.

The CDR3 bases are TGCGCCAGCAGCAAAGTCTCGAGCGGGAGCACAGATACGCAGTATTTT. Its translation: CASSKVSSGSTDTQYF. The chain combines TRBV4-1 with TRBJ2-3, with D perhaps matching TRBD2 (6 bases). Trimming removed 5 bases from V and 0 bases from J, with 15 bases in between. CDR1 MGHRA and CDR2 YSYEKL come from the germline V gene. The CDR3 totals 16 residues.